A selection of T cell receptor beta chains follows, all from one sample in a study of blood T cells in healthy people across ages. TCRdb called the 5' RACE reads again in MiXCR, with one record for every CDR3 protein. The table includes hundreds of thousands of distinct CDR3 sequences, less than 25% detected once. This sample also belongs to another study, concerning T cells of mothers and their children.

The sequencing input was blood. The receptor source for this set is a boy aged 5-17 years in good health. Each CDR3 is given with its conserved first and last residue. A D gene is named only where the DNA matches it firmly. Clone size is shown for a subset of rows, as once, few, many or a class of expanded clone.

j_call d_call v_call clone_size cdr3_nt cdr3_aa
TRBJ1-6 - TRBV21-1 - TGTGCCAGCAAGCAGGACAGCTCCTATAATTCACCCCTCCACTTT CASKQDSSYNSPLHF
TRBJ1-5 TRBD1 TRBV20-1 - TGCAGTGCCCGAAGGACAGGGGCGATTAGCAATCAGCCCCAGCATTTT CSARRTGAISNQPQHF
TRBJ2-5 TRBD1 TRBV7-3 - TGTGCCAGCAGCTACGACAGGGGTCCACAAGAGACCCAGTACTTC CASSYDRGPQETQYF
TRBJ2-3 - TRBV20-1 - TGCAGTGCTAGATATGCAGATACGCAGTATTTT CSARYADTQYF
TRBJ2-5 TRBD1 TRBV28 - TGTGCCAGCAGTAGAGATCGGACAGGGCGGAGAGAGACCCAGTACTTC CASSRDRTGRRETQYF
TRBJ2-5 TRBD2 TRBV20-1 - TGCAGTGCCACGCGTCGTTACACTAGCGGGGGCCGCCAAGAGACCCAGTACTTC CSATRRYTSGGRQETQYF
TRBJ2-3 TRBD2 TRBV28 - TGTGCCAGCAGTTTAAGGCGGGGGTCTACTCAAGATACGCAGTATTTT CASSLRRGSTQDTQYF
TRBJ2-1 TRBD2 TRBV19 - TGTGCCAGTAGGGAGCCTAGCGGGGGGCAGTTCTTC CASREPSGGQFF
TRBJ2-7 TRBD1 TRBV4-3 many TGTGCCAGCTCTCCTACAGGGGGCAGTTACGAGCAGTACTTC CASSPTGGSYEQYF
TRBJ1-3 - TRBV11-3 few TGTGCCAGCAGCTTACAGTTTGGAAACACCATATATTTT CASSLQFGNTIYF
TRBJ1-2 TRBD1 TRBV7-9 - TGTGCCAGCAGCAGACCGGGACAGGGACATGGCTACACCTTC CASSRPGQGHGYTF
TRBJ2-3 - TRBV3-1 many TGTGCCAGCAGCCAAGGTGGGAGGAGAAGCACAGATACGCAGTATTTT CASSQGGRRSTDTQYF
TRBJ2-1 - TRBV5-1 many TGCGCCAGCAGCTTGGAGGCAGGGGCGTACAATGAGCAGTTCTTC CASSLEAGAYNEQFF
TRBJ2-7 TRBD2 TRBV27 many TGCGCCAGCAGCTTTAGCGGGAGCTCCTACGAGCAGTACTTC CASSFSGSSYEQYF
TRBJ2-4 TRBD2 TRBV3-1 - TGTGCCAGAGATCTTAGCGGGAAAGGGGACATTCAGTACTTC CARDLSGKGDIQYF
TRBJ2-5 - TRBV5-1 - TGCGCCAGCAGCCTGGGCTCGGTCTTGGGGAAGGAGACCCAGTACTTC CASSLGSVLGKETQYF
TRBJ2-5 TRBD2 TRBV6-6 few TGTGCCAGCACCCCGGGCCGGGGGGGAACCCAGTACTTC CASTPGRGGTQYF
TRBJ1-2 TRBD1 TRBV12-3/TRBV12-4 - TGTGCCAGCAGCCAAAGACAGGGTGATAGCTATGGCTACACCTTC CASSQRQGDSYGYTF